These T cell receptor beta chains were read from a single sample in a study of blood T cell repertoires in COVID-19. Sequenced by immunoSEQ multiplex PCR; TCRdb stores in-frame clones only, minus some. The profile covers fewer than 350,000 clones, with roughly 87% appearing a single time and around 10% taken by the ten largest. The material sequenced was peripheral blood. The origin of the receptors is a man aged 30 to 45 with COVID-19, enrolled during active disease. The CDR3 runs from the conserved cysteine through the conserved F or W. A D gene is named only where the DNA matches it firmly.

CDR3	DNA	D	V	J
CASSEAGQTYYGYTF	TGTGCCAGCAGTGAAGCGGGACAGACTTACTATGGCTACACCTTC	TRBD1	TRBV2	TRBJ1-2
CASTEGRLTEQFF	TGTGCCAGCACCGAAGGGAGGCTAACGGAGCAGTTCTTC	NA	TRBV6-5	TRBJ2-1
CASSLAVKETQYF	TGTGCCAGCAGCTTAGCCGTAAAAGAGACCCAGTACTTC	NA	TRBV7-2	TRBJ2-5
CASSYFIRYNTEAFF	TGTGCCAGCAGTTACTTTATCCGGTATAACACTGAAGCTTTCTTT	NA	TRBV6-2/TRBV6-3	TRBJ1-1
CASSQEGQAPTTEAFF	TGTGCCAGCAGCCAAGAGGGGCAGGCGCCCACGACGGAAGCTTTCTTT	NA	TRBV3-1/TRBV3-2	TRBJ1-1
CASSLGAGGQYNEQFF	TGTGCCAGCAGCTTAGGAGCGGGAGGGCAATACAATGAGCAGTTCTTC	TRBD2	TRBV7-2	TRBJ2-1
CASSPDRPQETQYF	TGCGCCAGCAGCCCGGACAGGCCCCAAGAGACCCAGTACTTC	TRBD1	TRBV5-1	TRBJ2-5
CASSLTEGAVKYF	TGTGCCAGCAGCCTAACCGAGGGCGCGGTAAAATACTTC	NA	TRBV7-3	TRBJ2-4
CASIRMDRARGYTF	TGTGCCAGCATCAGAATGGACAGGGCGCGTGGCTACACCTTC	TRBD1	TRBV2	TRBJ1-2
CSVLTGADIQYF	TGCAGCGTCCTAACAGGGGCGGACATTCAGTACTTC	TRBD1	TRBV29-1	TRBJ2-4
CASSYSWTGGSGYTF	TGTGCCAGCAGTTACTCCTGGACAGGGGGCTCTGGCTACACCTTC	TRBD1	TRBV6-5	TRBJ1-2
CAIRDRDYEQYF	TGTGCCATCAGGGACAGGGACTACGAGCAGTACTTC	TRBD1	TRBV10-3	TRBJ2-7